This T cell receptor beta chain is from a study of blood T cell repertoires in COVID-19. Study at large: Sample material is recorded as cDNA or gDNA derived from T cells, B-cell-depleted T cells, or PBMCs.

Measured with immunoSEQ multiplex PCR; TCRdb has only the in-frame clones, and not every one. The data show roughly 58,000 clones, with around 66% seen just once and around half held by the top ten. The CDR3 runs to 15 residues. Germline loops: CDR1 LNHDA, CDR2 SQIVND (reference sequence). Trimming stripped 7 bases from V and 2 bases from J, with 17 bases between. The sequencing input was PBMCs or T cells enriched from blood (not recorded which). This sequence originates from a woman between 55 and 75 years old who had been exposed to COVID-19. The chain links TRBV19 to TRBJ1-2, with a possible D match to TRBD1 (6 bases). The CDR3, as DNA: TGTGCCAGTACCCTAACCCGGGGACACAACTATGGCTACACCTTC. Translating it yields CASTLTRGHNYGYTF. The full variable domain, with the rest looked up from reference TRBV19 and TRBJ1-2, is DGGITQSPKYLFRKEGQNVTLSCEQNLNHDAMYWYRQDPGQGLRLIYYSQIVNDFQKGDIAEGYSVSREKKESFPLTVTSAQKNPTAFYLCASTLTRGHNYGYTFGSGTRLTVV.